Reported below is one TCR beta chain. The repertoire was sequenced with immunoSEQ multiplex PCR; TCRdb's copy has only in-frame clones and lacks some. The sample records more than 35,000 clones, about 80% being singletons. The record originates from a study of pediatric ulcerative colitis. The rectum was sampled with one to two pinch biopsies at colonoscopy. This CDR3 comprises 13 residues. Germline loops: CDR1 SGHNT, CDR2 YYREEE (reference sequence). After removal of 9 bases from V and 5 bases from J, the junction contained 10 bases not matched to a gene. The origin of this receptor is a boy aged 10-17 years with moderate ulcerative colitis. V usage is TRBV5-4 and J usage is TRBJ2-7; 8 bases map to TRBD2. Sequences were obtained from gut tissue. Written as DNA, the CDR3 is TGTGCCATCCGGGGGGGCCAGGTGGACGAGCAGTACTTC. It is translated as CAIRGGQVDEQYF.